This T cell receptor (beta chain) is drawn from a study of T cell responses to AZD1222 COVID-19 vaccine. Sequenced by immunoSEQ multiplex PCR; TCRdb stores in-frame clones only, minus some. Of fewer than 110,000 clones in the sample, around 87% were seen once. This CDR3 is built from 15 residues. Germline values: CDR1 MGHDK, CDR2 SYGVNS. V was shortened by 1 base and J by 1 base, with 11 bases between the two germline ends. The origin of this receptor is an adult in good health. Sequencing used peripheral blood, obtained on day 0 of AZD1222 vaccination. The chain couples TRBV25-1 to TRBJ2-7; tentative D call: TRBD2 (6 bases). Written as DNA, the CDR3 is TGTGCCAGCAGTGAATCCGGGACTTTATCCTACGAGCAGTACTTC. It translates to CASSESGTLSYEQYF.